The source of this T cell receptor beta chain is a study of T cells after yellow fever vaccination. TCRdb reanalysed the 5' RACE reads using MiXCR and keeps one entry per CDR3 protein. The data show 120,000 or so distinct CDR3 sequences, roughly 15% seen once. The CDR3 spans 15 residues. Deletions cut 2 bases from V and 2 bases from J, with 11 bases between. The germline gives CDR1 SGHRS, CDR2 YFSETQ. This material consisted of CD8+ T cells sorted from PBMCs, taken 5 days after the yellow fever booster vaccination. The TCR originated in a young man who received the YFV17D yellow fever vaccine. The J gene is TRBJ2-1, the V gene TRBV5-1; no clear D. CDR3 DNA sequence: TGCGCCAGCAGCTTATATCCCGATCCCTACAATGAGCAGTTCTTC. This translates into CASSLYPDPYNEQFF.